Sequencing of this TCR beta chain was carried out in a study of shared clonotypes between healthy human individuals. The overall study: Plates per donor: three CD4 naive, three CD4 memory, two CD8 naive, one CD8 memory.

Investigators divided CD4+ cells into CD45RA+ naive and CD45RA-negative memory subsets. Assay execution proceeded at the deep level. Only in-frame clones appear in the TCRdb table, and some are missing; sequencing was by immunoSEQ multiplex PCR. The sample consists of over a million clones, 65% to 75% of them appearing once. The length of the CDR3 is 15 residues. The V and J ends lost 4 bases and 4 bases respectively, with 14 bases between them. Germline assignment: CDR1 MNHEY and CDR2 SVGAGI. The sequenced sample was memory CD4+ T cells sorted from blood. Noted subset: CD45RA-negative fraction. The chain couples TRBV6-5 to TRBJ1-5; TRBD1 is a possible D gene (5 bases). This clonotype was sampled from a man between 18 and 29 years old in good health. In DNA form, the CDR3 reads TGTGCCAGCAGTTTTCCGGGACGGAATAATCAGCCCCAGCATTTT. It is translated as CASSFPGRNNQPQHF.